Below, 23 T cell receptor beta chains from the same sample are listed, as sequenced in a study of cytomegalovirus exposure and HLA in healthy donors (dated by TCRdb to the late 2010s). The library was prepared using the immunoSEQ multiplex PCR assay. A mixture of 60 forward primers for TCR Vbeta segments and 13 reverse primers for TCR Jbeta segments was used in the multiplex PCR. TCRdb took over this immuneACCESS table, retaining in-frame rearrangements with V and J assigned. Such tables are incomplete; in checked studies, under half of the missing clones stem from an unresolved V gene, and the remainder is unexplained. This sample has about 170,000 clones in its table, and 75% to 85% of those were observed once. The ten largest account for less than 1% of the sample. The sequencing sample was made of PBMCs. All receptors come from a female donor in good health and CMV-seronegative.

V is TRBV15 and J is TRBJ2-4; D possibly corresponds to TRBD2 (5 bases). This CDR3 comprises 15 residues. V lost 0 bases, J lost 5 bases, and 11 bases lay in between. Germline loops: CDR1 LNHNV, CDR2 YYDKDF (reference sequence). Here the CDR3 DNA reads TGTGCCACCAGCAGAGAAACTAGAGTCGAAAACATTCAGTACTTC. Translated: CATSRETRVENIQYF. Supplemented by reference TRBV15 and TRBJ2-4, the full variable domain reads DAMVIQNPRYQVTQFGKPVTLSCSQTLNHNVMYWYQQKSSQAPKLLFHYYDKDFNNEADTPDNFQSRRPNTSFCFLDIRSPGLGDTAMYLCATSRETRVENIQYFGAGTRLSVL.

This chain links TRBV5-6 with TRBJ2-5; TRBD2 might be the D (6 bases). CDR1 and CDR2 from the germline V gene are SGHDT and YYEEEE. This CDR3 has 14 amino acids. Trimming took off 6 bases at V and 1 base at J, with 13 bases between the two ends. CDR3 in amino acids: CASTTQRVQETQYF. Here the CDR3 DNA reads TGTGCCAGCACCACACAGCGGGTCCAAGAGACCCAGTACTTC.

This clone was seen a handful of times. The chain is built from TRBV6-4 and TRBJ2-3; 10 bases are a match to TRBD2. The CDR3 totals 16 residues. Per the germline V gene, CDR1 is MRHNA and CDR2 is SNTAGT. Germline trimming cut 0 bases from V and 3 bases from J; bases unmatched to any gene: 3. The CDR3 loop reads CASSDSASGGTDTQYF. CDR3 in DNA: TGTGCCAGCAGTGACTCCGCTAGCGGGGGTACAGATACGCAGTATTTT.

The CDR3 nucleotides read TGTGCCAGCAGCGGTAGGGGGACAGAGACCTACAATGAGCAGTTCTTC. Residues: CASSGRGTETYNEQFF. The chain links TRBV9 to TRBJ2-1, with TRBD1 identical over 7 bases. V was clipped by 3 bases and J by 2 bases; unmatched bases: 8. Germline-derived CDR1 and CDR2 are SGDLS and YYNGEE. The CDR3 consists of 16 residues.

This clone has just a few counts. The chain combines TRBV11-2 with TRBJ1-2; 8 bases map to TRBD1. Looked up from germline, CDR1 is SGHAT and CDR2 is FQNNGV. Germline trimming cut 4 bases from V and 6 bases from J; bases unmatched to any gene: 16. The CDR3 runs to 17 residues. CDR3 in amino acids: CASSSLRRQGALDGYTF. Here the CDR3 DNA reads TGTGCCAGCAGCTCACTTAGGAGGCAGGGGGCACTCGATGGCTACACCTTC.

This CDR3 is CASSLGPGSNEQFF. The CDR3 region has the DNA TGTGCCAGCAGCTTGGGCCCGGGATCCAATGAGCAGTTCTTC. The V and J genes are TRBV7-3 and TRBJ2-1, with D maybe TRBD2 (5 bases). Germline CDR1 SGHTA, CDR2 FQGTGA. Trimming left V 3 bases short and J 6 bases short, with 12 bases between. This CDR3 is 14 amino acids long.

The chain carries TRBV6-5 and TRBJ2-1; 8 nucleotides agree with TRBD2. Trimming took 0 bases from V and 8 from J; bases not matched to a gene: 6. Germline V gives CDR1 MNHEY, CDR2 SVGAGI. The CDR3 has 15 residues. The CDR3 DNA is TGTGCCAGCAGTTACTCGGCGGGGGGAGTTCATGAGCAGTTCTTC. Translating gives CASSYSAGGVHEQFF.

CDR3 nucleotide sequence: TGTGCCAGCAGCTCCGGGACAGGGGCGCTAGGGCTGTTTTTT. Residues: CASSSGTGALGLFF. The chain uses TRBV11-1 and TRBJ2-2; TRBD1 aligns across 10 bases. Germline V gives CDR1 SGHAT, CDR2 FQDESV (reference sequence). The CDR3 consists of 14 residues. The J segment lost 13 bases and the V segment lost 4 bases, leaving 9 bases of the junction unmatched.

The chain uses TRBV5-4 and TRBJ2-7, with D possibly TRBD1 on 6 matching bases. The CDR3 loop spans 15 amino acids. Per germline, CDR1 SGHNT and CDR2 YYREEE (reference sequence). Trimming stripped 4 bases from V and 1 base from J, with 15 bases between. The CDR3 DNA reads as TGTGCCAGCAGCCCCCAAGCGACAGGTTCCTACGAGCAGTACTTC. This sequence encodes CASSPQATGSYEQYF.

The chain carries TRBV5-1 and TRBJ2-5, with D maybe TRBD2 (6 bases). The J call may be faulty, since TRBJ2-7 better matches the DNA end. The CDR3 extends over 15 amino acids. The V gene's germline CDR1 is SGHRS and CDR2 YFSETQ. The CDR3 here is CASSPGGTQSYEQYF. CDR3 DNA: TGCGCCAGCAGCCCCGGCGGGACCCAGTCCTACGAGCAGTACTTC.

This clone has a handful of counts. The gene calls are TRBV5-1 and TRBJ2-3; TRBD2 matches 11 bases. The CDR3 consists of 16 residues. The V and J ends lost 4 bases and 0 bases, in that order; junction bases with no gene match: 4. Germline CDR1 and CDR2: SGHRS and YFSETQ. The CDR3 protein is CASSPTSGGSTDTQYF. CDR3 nucleotide sequence: TGCGCCAGCAGCCCAACTAGCGGGGGTAGCACAGATACGCAGTATTTT.

This clone was found a few times. V gene TRBV27 combines with J gene TRBJ2-5; D is perhaps TRBD2 (6 bases). The J call may be wrong; the DNA end is better matched by TRBJ2-7. The CDR3 covers 14 residues. Germline CDR1 is MNHEY and CDR2 is SMNVEV (reference sequence). The CDR3 is CASRRDRSASEQYF. Written as DNA, the CDR3 is TGTGCCAGCAGGCGGGACCGCTCAGCGAGCGAGCAGTACTTC.

Comment on this clone: The junction departs from the called germline gene at one end, perhaps through a read error. The V call is TRBV27, the J call TRBJ2-2, with TRBD1 matching over 9 bases. CDR3 length equals 15 residues. The germline gives CDR1 MNHEY, CDR2 SMNVEV (reference sequence). CDR3 DNA: TGTGCCGGCAGGATGGGACAGGGATGGGCCGGGGAGCTGTTTTTT. This translates into CAGRMGQGWAGELFF.

The chain is built from TRBV10-3 and TRBJ1-2, with 8 nucleotides matching TRBD1. This CDR3 comprises 15 residues. J was trimmed by 4 bases and V by 2 bases; bases with no gene match: 6. The germline gives CDR1 ENHRY, CDR2 SYGVKD. The CDR3 coding sequence is TGTGCCATCAGTGAGCCTGAGACAGGGGCCTATGGCTACACCTTC. It yields the protein CAISEPETGAYGYTF.

The V call is TRBV10-2, the J call TRBJ2-5; maybe TRBD2 (6 bases). Deletions cut 7 bases from V and 7 bases from J, with 19 bases between. This CDR3 is built from 14 residues. From germline, CDR1 is WSHSY and CDR2 SAAADI. This CDR3 is CASTRTIALGTQYF. DNA of the CDR3: TGCGCCAGCACCCGGACTATAGCGTTGGGGACCCAGTACTTC.

The rearrangement uses TRBV29-1 and TRBJ1-5, with D possibly matching TRBD1 (5 bases). The CDR3 length is 13 residues. Germline V gene sequence: CDR1 SQVTM, CDR2 ANQGSEA. V gave up 6 bases and J gave up 2 bases, with 11 bases separating them. In DNA form, the CDR3 reads TGCAGCGTGGGGCAGGGTGGCAATCAGCCCCAGCATTTT. Amino acids: CSVGQGGNQPQHF.

This chain joins TRBV2 and TRBJ2-7, with 10 bases aligning to TRBD2. There are 14 residues in the CDR3. V shed 8 bases and J 4 bases; nucleotides not matched to a gene: 8. Germline V lookup: CDR1 SNHLY, CDR2 FYNNEI. The CDR3 protein is CASLSGLAPYEQYF. Written as DNA, the CDR3 is TGTGCCAGCCTCTCGGGACTAGCGCCATACGAGCAGTACTTC.

This clone appeared a few times. The rearrangement links TRBV11-2 to TRBJ2-5; 7 nucleotides match TRBD2. The V gene's germline CDR1 is SGHAT and CDR2 FQNNGV. J lost 4 bases, V lost 1 base, and 0 bases had no gene match. The CDR3 contains 13 residues. The CDR3 nucleotides are TGTGCCAGCAGCTTAGGGGGGGGAGAGACCCAGTACTTC. This codes for CASSLGGGETQYF.

The chain recombines TRBV11-2 with TRBJ1-3; unclear D gene. V was shortened by 6 bases and J by 4 bases, with 7 bases between the two germline ends. Germline loops: CDR1 SGHAT, CDR2 FQNNGV. CDR3 length: 12 amino acids. This chain's CDR3 is CASRSSGNTIYF. As DNA, the CDR3 is TGTGCCAGCAGGAGCTCCGGAAACACCATATATTTT.

V is TRBV18 and J is TRBJ2-7; tentative D call: TRBD1 (5 bases). The CDR3 runs 13 residues. Per germline, CDR1 KGHSH and CDR2 LQKENI. V dropped 6 bases and J dropped 1 base, with 10 bases sitting between them. The DNA of the CDR3 is TGTGCCAGCTCGACAGCCATATCCTACGAGCAGTACTTC. This translates into CASSTAISYEQYF.

This clone was seen only once. The chain couples TRBV5-6 to TRBJ2-1, with TRBD1 as a possible D gene (5 bases). With 4 bases removed from V and 8 bases from J, the gap between germline ends came to 10 bases. The CDR3 spans 12 residues. Germline values: CDR1 SGHDT, CDR2 YYEEEE. The CDR3 DNA is TGTGCCAGCAGCACCAGGGCATATGAGCAGTTCTTC. This gives the protein CASSTRAYEQFF.

V is TRBV28 and J is TRBJ2-4; 9 nucleotides align to TRBD2. The CDR3 extends over 11 amino acids. The V gene end was trimmed by 6 bases and the J gene end by 16 bases; junction bases not matched to a gene: 7. Looked up from germline, CDR1 is MDHEN and CDR2 is SYDVKM. The CDR3 DNA reads TGTGCCAGCAGCCGGTGGACTAGCGTATACTTC. Its protein is CASSRWTSVYF.

The V call is TRBV9, the J call TRBJ1-4; D uncertain. CDR3 length: 15 residues. Germline CDR1 and CDR2: SGDLS and YYNGEE. The germline V and J ends were trimmed by 5 bases and 4 bases, with 15 bases remaining between them. The CDR3 nucleotides read TGTGCCAGCAGTCGGGATGAAGGAAATAATGAAAAACTGTTTTTT. Translating it yields CASSRDEGNNEKLFF.